This TCR beta chain was profiled in a study of blood T cells in healthy people across ages. A sample-barcoded 5' primer and a J-beta primer mix were used in a second PCR of about 7 to 12 cycles. Each cDNA molecule carried a tag from a template-switch adaptor that contained 12 random nucleotides. TCRdb re-called the 5' RACE reads through MiXCR, storing one row per CDR3 protein. This table has roughly 1.6 million distinct CDR3 sequences, roughly a third appearing once. About this clonotype itself: The antigen remains unidentified.

Trimming removed 6 bases from V and 0 bases from J, with 13 bases in between. CDR1 is LGHDT, CDR2 YNNKEL, per germline (reference sequence). The CDR3 loop spans 15 amino acids. Study-level points and caveats: Long-lived donors had more naive CD4+ cells and higher diversity than aged donors.

The origin of this receptor is a woman aged 25 to 39 in good health. V usage is TRBV3-1 and J usage is TRBJ2-3, with D possibly being TRBD2 (5 bases). Sequencing used blood. CDR3 region: CASRDRGASTDTQYF. CDR3 coding DNA: TGTGCCAGCAGGGACCGGGGTGCTAGCACAGATACGCAGTATTTT.